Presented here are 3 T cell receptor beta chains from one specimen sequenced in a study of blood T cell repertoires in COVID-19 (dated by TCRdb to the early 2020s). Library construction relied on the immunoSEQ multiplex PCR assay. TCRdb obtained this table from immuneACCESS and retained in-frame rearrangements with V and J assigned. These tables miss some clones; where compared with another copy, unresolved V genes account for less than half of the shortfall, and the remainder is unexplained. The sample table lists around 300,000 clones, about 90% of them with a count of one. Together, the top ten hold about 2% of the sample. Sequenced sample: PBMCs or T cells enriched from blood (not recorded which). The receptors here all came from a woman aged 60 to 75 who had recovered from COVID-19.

The CDR3 DNA is TGTGCCAGCAGCTTTATCGACAGGGGAGGCTACAATGAGCAGTTCTTC. Protein product: CASSFIDRGGYNEQFF. The chain couples TRBV7-9 to TRBJ2-1; TRBD1 matches 8 bases. V lost 3 bases to trimming and J lost 3 bases; unmatched junction nucleotides: 7. The germline gives CDR1 SEHNR, CDR2 FQNEAQ (reference sequence). The length of the CDR3 is 16 residues.

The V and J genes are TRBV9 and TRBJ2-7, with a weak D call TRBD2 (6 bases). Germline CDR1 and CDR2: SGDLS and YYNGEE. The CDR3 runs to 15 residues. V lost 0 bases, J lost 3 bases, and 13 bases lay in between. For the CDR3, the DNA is TGTGCCAGCAGCGTAGGCCCTCCCGGGGGCTACGAGCAGTACTTC. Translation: CASSVGPPGGYEQYF.

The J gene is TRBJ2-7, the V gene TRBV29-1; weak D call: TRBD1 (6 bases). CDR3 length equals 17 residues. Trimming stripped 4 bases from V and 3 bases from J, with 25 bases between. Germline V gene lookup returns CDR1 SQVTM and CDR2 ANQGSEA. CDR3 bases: TGCAGCGTTGCGCCCGAACCTACAGGGTCTCCGTACTACGAGCAGTACTTC. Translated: CSVAPEPTGSPYYEQYF.